The rows below give T cell receptor beta chains drawn from one sample of a study of blood T cells in healthy people across ages. TCRdb processed the 5' RACE reads anew with MiXCR; each CDR3 protein has one entry. The sample lists around 1,700,000 distinct CDR3 sequences, over 25% occurring once. Sequenced sample: blood. The receptors derive from a woman aged 25 to 39 in good health. CDR3s include the opening cysteine and the closing phenylalanine or tryptophan. The D gene is left open where the match is weak. Expanded clones are given a class, and other clones once, few, many or no size at all.

J gene,clone size,V gene,D gene,CDR3 DNA,CDR3 protein
TRBJ1-4,.,TRBV30,.,TGTGCCTGGAGCGCAAATTACAGGCCATCGAATGAAAAACTGTTTTTT,CAWSANYRPSNEKLFF
TRBJ1-2,.,TRBV5-5,.,TGTGCCAGCAGCCAAGTCGGAGCTAACTATGGCTACACCTTC,CASSQVGANYGYTF
TRBJ1-1,few,TRBV7-9,TRBD1,TGTGCCAGCAGCCCAACCACCGGGACAGGGACTGAAGCTTTCTTT,CASSPTTGTGTEAFF
TRBJ2-7,.,TRBV20-1,TRBD2,TGCAGTGCCAGAACCACTAGCGGGGGTTACAATGAGCAGTACTTC,CSARTTSGGYNEQYF
TRBJ1-2,.,TRBV11-2,.,TGTGCCAGCAGCTTAGTCGTGGCGGGGTATTTCGGCTACACCTTC,CASSLVVAGYFGYTF
TRBJ2-3,.,TRBV7-7,.,TGTGCCACCAGCAGAAGGGCAGTTGGCGCAGATACGCAGTATTTT,CATSRRAVGADTQYF
TRBJ2-5,.,TRBV12-3/TRBV12-4,TRBD2,TGTGCCAGCAGTCGGACTAGCGGGGGTCCCGCCATAGAGACCCAGTACTTC,CASSRTSGGPAIETQYF
TRBJ1-2,.,TRBV3-1,.,TGTGCCAGCAGCCAAGTCAGGGACTCTGGCTACACCTTC,CASSQVRDSGYTF
TRBJ1-5,few,TRBV15,.,TGTGCCACCAGCAGAGTGGCAGGACCAGGTCAGCCCCAGCATTTT,CATSRVAGPGQPQHF
TRBJ1-2,few,TRBV7-9,TRBD1,TGTGCCAGCAGCTTAGGGCGGGACAGAAAAGATGGCTACACCTTC,CASSLGRDRKDGYTF
TRBJ2-1,many,TRBV4-3,TRBD2,TGCGCCAGCAGCCAAGTCGTAGCGGGAGACCGTAGGTCCTACAATGAGCAGTTCTTC,CASSQVVAGDRRSYNEQFF
TRBJ2-7,many,TRBV4-1,.,TGCGCCAGCAGACATGCCGGGACGGGGGCCTACGAGCAGTACTTC,CASRHAGTGAYEQYF
TRBJ1-2,.,TRBV12-3/TRBV12-4,.,TGTGCCAGCAGTTTCTCACTGGACGGCTACACCTTC,CASSFSLDGYTF
TRBJ1-5,.,TRBV12-3/TRBV12-4,TRBD1,TGTGCCAGCAGCCAGGGACAGGGGGTGAGGCATTTT,CASSQGQGVRHF
TRBJ2-1,few,TRBV20-1,TRBD2,TGCAGTGCAAATCCCGGGACTAGCGGGAGTGATGGGCAGTTCTTC,CSANPGTSGSDGQFF
TRBJ2-1,few,TRBV12-5,TRBD2,TGTGCTAGTGGTTTGACAGATAGCGGGAGGGCTTACAATGAGCAGTTCTTC,CASGLTDSGRAYNEQFF
TRBJ2-5,few,TRBV6-5,.,TGTGCCAGCGGATTGTACAGGGCGGAGACCCAGTACTTC,CASGLYRAETQYF
TRBJ2-7,.,TRBV6-5,.,TGTGCCAGCAAACTCCCAGGGGACCACGAGCAGTACTTC,CASKLPGDHEQYF
TRBJ1-5,few,TRBV20-1,TRBD1,TGCAGTGCTAGAGTCCCAGGGGGACGGCAGCCCCAGCATTTT,CSARVPGGRQPQHF
TRBJ1-3,.,TRBV3-1,.,TGTGCCAGCAGCCAAGATCCACTGCCTCGCGGGGGGCCGGGGTCTGGAAACACCATATATTTT,CASSQDPLPRGGPGSGNTIYF
TRBJ2-5,.,TRBV9,.,TGTGCCAGCAGCGTATGGGGGTACCAAGAGACCCAGTACTTC,CASSVWGYQETQYF
TRBJ2-5,.,TRBV20-1,TRBD2,TGCAGTGCTTGGGGACTAGCCAAAGAGACCCAGTACTTC,CSAWGLAKETQYF
TRBJ2-1,many,TRBV28,TRBD2,TGTGCCAGCAGTTCCCGGGCTAGCGGGGGGGCCAGAAATGAGCAGTTCTTC,CASSSRASGGARNEQFF
TRBJ2-4,few,TRBV2,.,TGTGCCAGCAGTGAAGGAAAAGTGCACATTCAGTACTTC,CASSEGKVHIQYF
TRBJ2-2,.,TRBV12-3/TRBV12-4,.,TGTGCCAGCAGTCCCCGTTTAAGAGCGCTACTCACCGGGGAGCGGTTTTTT,CASSPRLRALLTGERFF
TRBJ1-1,.,TRBV29-1,.,TGCAGCGTCCAGTTACGGCCGCCCGGGTGGGGGAACACTGAAGCTTTCTTT,CSVQLRPPGWGNTEAFF
TRBJ2-3,few,TRBV4-1,TRBD2,TGCGCCAGCAGCCGCTCTAGCGGGGGGGCTACTAGCACAGATACGCAGTATTTT,CASSRSSGGATSTDTQYF
TRBJ2-7,few,TRBV6-2/TRBV6-3,.,TGTGCCAGCAGTTACTCAAGAACCGTCCTAGCCTCCTACGAGCAGTACTTC,CASSYSRTVLASYEQYF
TRBJ2-7,.,TRBV7-6,TRBD2,TGTGCCAGCAGCTTAGCGACCGTAGGGCGGGGGAGCTACGAGCAGTACTTC,CASSLATVGRGSYEQYF
TRBJ1-5,few,TRBV19,.,TGTGCCAGTTCGGTCCGAGATAGCAATCAGCCCCAGCATTTT,CASSVRDSNQPQHF
TRBJ2-3,few,TRBV25-1,.,TGTGCCAGCAGTGCGAGGGGATGGAGAGATACGCAGTATTTT,CASSARGWRDTQYF
TRBJ2-2,.,TRBV29-1,TRBD2,TGCAGCGTTGAGACGGGGGGGCAGGTGGGCACCGGGGAGCTGTTTTTT,CSVETGGQVGTGELFF
TRBJ2-1,.,TRBV10-3,.,TGTGCCATCAGTGAAGTATCCAGCGATAAGCAGTTCTTC,CAISEVSSDKQFF
TRBJ1-5,.,TRBV2,TRBD1,TGTGCCAGAATCCGGGACAGGGGGTATGATGGCAATCAGCCCCAGCATTTT,CARIRDRGYDGNQPQHF
TRBJ2-1,.,TRBV7-9,TRBD2,TGTGCCAGCACCGGACTAGCGGGAGGGCCTGGTGGTGAGCAGTTCTTC,CASTGLAGGPGGEQFF
TRBJ1-2,few,TRBV29-1,.,TGCAGCGTTGGTCTTGAAGAAGAGGAGGGCTATGGCTACACCTTC,CSVGLEEEEGYGYTF
TRBJ2-7,.,TRBV6-6,.,TGTGCCAGCAGTCCCCTGGGCTACGAGCGGTACTTC,CASSPLGYERYF
TRBJ2-5,.,TRBV20-1,TRBD1,TGCAGTGCAACAGGGGAATTCCAAGAGACCCAGTACTTC,CSATGEFQETQYF
TRBJ2-3,.,TRBV9,TRBD2,TGTGCCAGCAGCGTAGGTCCGGGAGGGGGCACAGATACGCAGTATTTT,CASSVGPGGGTDTQYF
TRBJ2-2,.,TRBV5-1,.,TGCGCCAGCAGCTTGAGCAAGGGAGTCAACACCGGGGAGCTGTTTTTT,CASSLSKGVNTGELFF
TRBJ2-7,.,TRBV2,TRBD1,TGTGCCAGCAGGGGGGGGACAGGGAACTACGAGCAGTACTTC,CASRGGTGNYEQYF
TRBJ1-5,.,TRBV30,.,TGTACCTGGAGTCAGCAGGGATATCAGCCCCAGCATTTT,CTWSQQGYQPQHF
TRBJ1-6,.,TRBV20-1,.,TGCAGTGCTAATCGGGACCTTTGGAATTCACCCCTCCACTTT,CSANRDLWNSPLHF
TRBJ2-1,.,TRBV20-1,TRBD2,TGCAGTGCTGTGACTAGCGGGAGTTGGTACAATGAGCAGTTCTTC,CSAVTSGSWYNEQFF
TRBJ1-2,few,TRBV20-1,.,TGCAGTGCTAGAGATTGGGTGGAGATCGGCTATGGCTACACCTTC,CSARDWVEIGYGYTF
TRBJ2-4,.,TRBV18,.,TGTGCCAGCCCTCTCAACGATGGAACCAAAAACATTCAGTACTTC,CASPLNDGTKNIQYF
TRBJ2-1,many,TRBV20-1,.,TGCAGTGCTAGGAAGCTAAGTGATGAGCAGTTCTTC,CSARKLSDEQFF
TRBJ2-3,.,TRBV5-1,TRBD1,TGCGCCAGCAGGATAGGACAGGGCTACGCAGATACGCAGTATTTT,CASRIGQGYADTQYF
TRBJ2-2,.,TRBV29-1,.,TGCAGCGTTGAACAGGGGTTGAACACCGGGGAGCTGTTTTTT,CSVEQGLNTGELFF
TRBJ2-2,.,TRBV10-2,TRBD1,TGCGCCAGCAGTACAGGGGGCACCGGGGAGCTGTTTTTT,CASSTGGTGELFF
TRBJ2-7,few,TRBV6-6,.,TGTGCCAGCAGTCTCGGGGAGAGGGGAGGGGGGTACTTC,CASSLGERGGGYF
TRBJ1-2,.,TRBV20-1,.,TGCAGTGCTAGATTACAGGGAACCTTATACACCTTC,CSARLQGTLYTF
TRBJ2-3,many,TRBV12-5,.,TGTGCTAGTGCCAAAGATACGCAGTATTTT,CASAKDTQYF
TRBJ2-1,.,TRBV3-1,TRBD1,TGTGCCAGCAGCCAAGACTTTGGGACAGCTCAGTTCTTC,CASSQDFGTAQFF
TRBJ2-5,.,TRBV7-9,.,TGTGCCAGCAGCGAAGGGGCCACACAAGAGACCCAGTACTTC,CASSEGATQETQYF
TRBJ2-6,.,TRBV20-1,.,TGCAGTGCTGTCGAGGTTCGCTCTGGGGCCAACGTCCTGACTTTC,CSAVEVRSGANVLTF
TRBJ1-1,.,TRBV5-1,.,TGCTCCAGCAGCTTGGCCCCGGGGAGCACTGAAGCTTTCTTT,CSSSLAPGSTEAFF